The 15 T cell receptor beta chains reported below all come from one sample, sequenced in a study of T cells in Graves' hyperthyroidism and ophthalmopathy. TCR beta CDR3 region amplification was performed from RNA transcripts. RT-PCR in the first round (using the HTBI primer set) targeted the TCR CDR3. TCRdb independently ran MiXCR on the multiplex PCR reads; one entry per CDR3 protein. The sample gives under 250,000 distinct CDR3 sequences, around 16% of which show up once; over 45% is in the top ten. Sequencing input: blood. The receptor source for this set is a woman between 50 and 59 years old with Graves' hyperthyroidism.

This clonotype was seen at least ten times. This chain joins TRBV30 and TRBJ2-5, with 14 bases aligning to TRBD2. With 4 bases clipped from V and 3 bases from J, the junction kept 10 bases outside the gene matches. The CDR3 consists of 17 residues. Germline V gene lookup returns CDR1 GTSNPN and CDR2 SVGIG (reference sequence). The CDR3 nucleotides read TGTGCCTGGACTCCCGGGACTAGCGGGAGAGTTAAAGAGACCCAGTACTTC. It specifies CAWTPGTSGRVKETQYF. Variable domain in full (rest from reference TRBV30 and TRBJ2-5): SQTIHQWPATLVQPVGSPLSLECTVEGTSNPNLYWYRQAAGRGLQLLFYSVGIGQISSEVPQNLSASRPQDRQFILSSKKLLLSDSGFYLCAWTPGTSGRVKETQYFGPGTRLLVL.

This rearrangement joins TRBV2 to TRBJ1-1; TRBD1 matches at 10 bases. The trim removed 6 bases at V and 7 bases at J, leaving 5 bases unmatched. The CDR3 has 13 amino acids. Germline V lookup: CDR1 SNHLY, CDR2 FYNNEI. CDR3 DNA: TGTGCCAGCAGCCGACGGACAGGGGGTGAAGCTTTCTTT. This codes for CASSRRTGGEAFF.

This clonotype was counted ten times or more. The chain combines TRBV20-1 with TRBJ2-3, with TRBD1 matching 8 bases. V lost 2 bases and J lost 5; bases outside the gene matches: 6. This CDR3 spans 14 amino acids. Germline CDR1 is DFQATT and CDR2 is SNEGSKA (reference sequence). DNA of the CDR3: TGCAGTGCTAGACCTACAGGGGGAAGAGATACGCAGTATTTT. Its translation: CSARPTGGRDTQYF.

This clonotype was observed at least ten times. The chain links TRBV6-1 to TRBJ2-1, with D tentatively TRBD1 (5 bases). The CDR3 runs 14 residues. Germline V gene sequence: CDR1 MNHNS, CDR2 SASEGT. Trimming took off 6 bases at V and 0 bases at J, with 9 bases between the two ends. The CDR3 sequence is CASRRQSSYNEQFF. CDR3 bases: TGTGCCAGCAGAAGACAGAGCTCCTACAATGAGCAGTTCTTC.

This clonotype was counted many times. The chain recombines TRBV6-1 with TRBJ1-6, with 7 bases lining up with TRBD1. The CDR3 has 14 residues. The germline gives CDR1 MNHNS, CDR2 SASEGT. With V trimmed by 3 bases and J by 9 bases, 5 bases remained unmatched. CDR3 sequence (DNA): TGTGCCAGCAGTGACGCAGGGGGATCTTCACCCCTCCACTTT. It specifies CASSDAGGSSPLHF.

This clonotype was counted only a few times. The chain has TRBV19 and TRBJ2-1; weak D call: TRBD2 (5 bases). The germline CDR1 and CDR2 sequences are LNHDA and SQIVND (reference sequence). Trimming took off 3 bases at V and 10 bases at J, with 7 bases between the two ends. The CDR3 runs to 11 residues. Here the CDR3 reads CASSIRGEQFF. CDR3 nucleotides: TGTGCCAGTAGTATTCGAGGGGAGCAGTTCTTC. Filled out from reference TRBV19 and TRBJ2-1, the complete variable domain reads DGGITQSPKYLFRKEGQNVTLSCEQNLNHDAMYWYRQDPGQGLRLIYYSQIVNDFQKGDIAEGYSVSREKKESFPLTVTSAQKNPTAFYLCASSIRGEQFFGPGTRLTVL.

This clonotype showed up just once. The gene calls are TRBV4-2 and TRBJ2-1; TRBD2 matches at 9 bases. The V segment lost 1 base and the J segment 8 bases; nucleotides outside the gene matches: 9. This CDR3 is 16 amino acids long. Per germline, CDR1 LGHNA and CDR2 YNFKEQ. The CDR3, as DNA: TGTGCCAGCAGCCAAGGTAATAGCGGGAGTGTCGATGAGCAGTTCTTC. Translated, it gives CASSQGNSGSVDEQFF.

J is TRBJ2-5 and V is TRBV7-3; 13 bases are shared with TRBD2. This CDR3 has 16 amino acids. Germline trimming cut 6 bases from V and 2 bases from J; bases unmatched to any gene: 6. The V gene's germline CDR1 is SGHTA and CDR2 FQGTGA. The CDR3 bases are TGTGCCAGCAGAGACAGACTAGCGGGAGGACAAGAGACCCAGTACTTC. Protein product: CASRDRLAGGQETQYF.

This clonotype was observed at least ten times. V usage is TRBV5-1 and J usage is TRBJ1-1; D possibly corresponds to TRBD1 (6 bases). V shed 5 bases and J shed 0 bases, with 8 bases lying between them. The CDR3 is 13 amino acids. Germline lookup yields CDR1 SGHRS and CDR2 YFSETQ. The CDR3 DNA sequence: TGCGCCAGCAGGTGGACAGTGAACACTGAAGCTTTCTTT. Translation gives CASRWTVNTEAFF.

The rearrangement joins TRBV5-1 to TRBJ1-4; D remains ambiguous. CDR1 and CDR2 from the germline V gene are SGHRS and YFSETQ. The CDR3 length is 15 residues. Between the trimmed V and J ends, which lost 0 bases and 7 bases, there was a span of 13 bases. CDR3: CASSLEAHRSEKLFF. Here the CDR3 DNA reads TGCGCCAGCAGCTTGGAGGCCCACCGGAGTGAAAAACTGTTTTTT.

The rearrangement uses TRBV4-2 and TRBJ2-1, with TRBD2 matching 12 bases. The CDR3 loop spans 16 amino acids. V dropped 0 bases and J dropped 4; count of bases not matched to a gene: 1. Germline CDR1 LGHNA, CDR2 YNFKEQ. This chain's CDR3 is CASSQDTSGRYNEQFF. CDR3 in DNA: TGTGCCAGCAGCCAAGATACTAGCGGGAGGTACAATGAGCAGTTCTTC.

This clonotype came up many times. The chain has TRBV11-3 and TRBJ2-1, with 8 bases lining up with TRBD2. The germline V gene encodes CDR1 SGHNT and CDR2 YENEEA. The V and J ends lost 2 bases and 15 bases, in that order; junction bases with no gene match: 6. The CDR3 is 12 amino acids. CDR3 loop: CASSLSREEVFF. The CDR3 DNA sequence: TGTGCCAGCAGCTTATCGCGGGAGGAGGTGTTCTTC.

This clonotype showed up many times. The chain couples TRBV6-1 to TRBJ1-4; no firm D call. V was shortened by 10 bases and J by 3 bases, with 24 bases between the two germline ends. This CDR3 region has 17 residues. CDR1 and CDR2 (germline): MNHNS, SASEGT. Here the CDR3 reads CATDGRRSANPNEKLFF. The CDR3 coding sequence is TGTGCCACCGACGGACGGAGAAGCGCTAACCCTAATGAAAAACTGTTTTTT.

This clonotype was detected many times. The chain links TRBV10-3 to TRBJ2-7, with D tentatively TRBD1 (6 bases). Germline V gene data show CDR1 as ENHRY and CDR2 as SYGVKD. The CDR3 spans 14 residues. V dropped 2 bases and J dropped 5 bases, with 13 bases sitting between them. CDR3 in DNA: TGTGCCATCAGTGAGGCGGACAGTTACCACGAGCAGTACTTC. It codes for CAISEADSYHEQYF.

Regarding this clonotype: This clone may be a read error of a much larger clone one base away. The chain couples TRBV7-9 to TRBJ2-7; maybe TRBD2 (6 bases). The J call may be mistaken, given a closer DNA end match to TRBJ2-1. CDR3 length: 14 residues. Germline V lookup: CDR1 SEHNR, CDR2 FQNEAQ (reference sequence). The CDR3 nucleotides are TGTGCCAGCAGCTTAGGTCAGGGACTCCACGAGCAGTTCTTC. Translation gives CASSLGQGLHEQFF.